The 4 T cell receptor beta chains below all came from one sample that was sequenced in a study of blood T cell repertoires in COVID-19. Assay used: immunoSEQ multiplex PCR; TCRdb lists only in-frame clones, some missing. This sample has about 280,000 clones; around 88% occur once, and the top ten carry around 4.4%. Sequencing was performed on peripheral blood. Receptors were obtained from a man aged 40-50 years with acute or convalescent COVID-19.

This chain uses TRBV10-3 with TRBJ2-2; no clear D. Germline CDR1 and CDR2: ENHRY and SYGVKD. CDR3 length equals 15 residues. With 7 bases removed from V and 0 bases from J, the gap between germline ends came to 12 bases. Here the CDR3 DNA reads TGTGCCATCACAGGCTCCCCCACGAACACCGGGGAGCTGTTTTTT. Its protein is CAITGSPTNTGELFF.

The chain uses TRBV6-5 and TRBJ1-4, with D tentatively TRBD1 (5 bases). The ends were cut back, 2 bases at V and 7 bases at J, with 14 bases in the middle. CDR1 MNHEY and CDR2 SVGAGI come from the germline V gene. This CDR3 contains 15 residues. DNA for the CDR3: TGTGCCAGCAGTTACAGTCCAGGGCAGGGTGAAAAACTGTTTTTT. Protein sequence: CASSYSPGQGEKLFF.

This rearrangement joins TRBV5-1 to TRBJ2-7; possible D gene TRBD1, 5 bases. The CDR3 consists of 16 residues. V dropped 2 bases and J dropped 3 bases, with 18 bases sitting between them. The germline CDR1 and CDR2 sequences are SGHRS and YFSETQ. CDR3: CASSFSVLGDDYEQYF. The CDR3 DNA reads as TGCGCCAGCAGCTTCTCAGTCCTAGGGGATGACTACGAGCAGTACTTC. The variable domain in full, with the rest retrieved from reference TRBV5-1 and TRBJ2-7, is KAGVTQTPRYLIKTRGQQVTLSCSPISGHRSVSWYQQTPGQGLQFLFEYFSETQRNKGNFPGRFSGRQFSNSRSEMNVSTLELGDSALYLCASSFSVLGDDYEQYFGPGTRLTVT.

This clone was detected only once. This chain links TRBV18 with TRBJ2-2; D possibly corresponds to TRBD2 (6 bases). The CDR3 sequence is 14 residues long. CDR1 and CDR2 (germline): KGHSH, LQKENI. Deletions cut 4 bases from V and 4 bases from J, with 10 bases between. The CDR3 coding sequence is TGTGCCAGCTCACAAAGGACTACCACCGGGGAGCTGTTTTTT. This encodes CASSQRTTTGELFF.